This T cell receptor beta chain emerged from a study of T cells after somatic rescue of genetic block. The germline gives CDR1 GTSNPN, CDR2 SVGIG (reference sequence). V was trimmed by 2 bases and J by 2 bases, leaving 13 bases between them. The CDR3 extends over 15 amino acids. The repertoire was sequenced with immunoSEQ multiplex PCR; TCRdb's copy has only in-frame clones and lacks some. The sample shows roughly 120,000 clones, about 89% of them seen only once. Source material: peripheral blood mononuclear cells (PBMCs). The chain is built from TRBV30 and TRBJ2-4; tentatively, D is TRBD1 or TRBD2 (5 bases each). The TCR was taken from a young woman. CDR3 in amino acids: CAWSNGATTKNIQYF. The DNA of the CDR3 is TGTGCCTGGAGTAACGGGGCTACGACCAAAAACATTCAGTACTTC. Filled out from reference TRBV30 and TRBJ2-4, the complete variable domain reads SQTIHQWPATLVQPVGSPLSLECTVEGTSNPNLYWYRQAAGRGLQLLFYSVGIGQISSEVPQNLSASRPQDRQFILSSKKLLLSDSGFYLCAWSNGATTKNIQYFGAGTRLSVL.